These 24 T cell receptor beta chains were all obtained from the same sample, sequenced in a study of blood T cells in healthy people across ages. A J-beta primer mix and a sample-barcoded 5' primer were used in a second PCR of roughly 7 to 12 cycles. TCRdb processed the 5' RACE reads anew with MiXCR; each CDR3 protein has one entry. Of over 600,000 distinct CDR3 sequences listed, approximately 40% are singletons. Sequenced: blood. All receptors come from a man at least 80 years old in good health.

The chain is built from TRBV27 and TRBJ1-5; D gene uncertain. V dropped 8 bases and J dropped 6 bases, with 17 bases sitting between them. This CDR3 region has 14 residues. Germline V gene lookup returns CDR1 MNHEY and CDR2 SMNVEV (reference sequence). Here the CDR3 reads CASGALSVGQPQHF. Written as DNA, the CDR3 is TGTGCCAGCGGTGCACTGTCGGTGGGTCAGCCCCAGCATTTT.

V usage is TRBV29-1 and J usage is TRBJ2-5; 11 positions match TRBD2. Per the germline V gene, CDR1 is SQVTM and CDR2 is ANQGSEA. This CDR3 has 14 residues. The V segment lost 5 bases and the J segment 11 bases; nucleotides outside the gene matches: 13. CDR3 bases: TGCAGCGTTCAACTTACTAGCGGGAGATATGAGCAGTACTTC. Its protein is CSVQLTSGRYEQYF. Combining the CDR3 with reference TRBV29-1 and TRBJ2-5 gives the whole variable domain SAVISQKPSRDICQRGTSLTIQCQVDSQVTMMFWYRQQPGQSLTLIATANQGSEATYESGFVIDKFPISRPNLTFSTLTVSNMSPEDSSIYLCSVQLTSGRYEQYFGPGTRLLVL.

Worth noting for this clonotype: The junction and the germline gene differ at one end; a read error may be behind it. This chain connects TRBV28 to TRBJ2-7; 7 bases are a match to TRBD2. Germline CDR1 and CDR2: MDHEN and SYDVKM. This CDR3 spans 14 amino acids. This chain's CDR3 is CAIVGGSASYERYF. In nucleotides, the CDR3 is TGTGCCATCGTCGGGGGGTCGGCTTCCTACGAGCGGTACTTC.

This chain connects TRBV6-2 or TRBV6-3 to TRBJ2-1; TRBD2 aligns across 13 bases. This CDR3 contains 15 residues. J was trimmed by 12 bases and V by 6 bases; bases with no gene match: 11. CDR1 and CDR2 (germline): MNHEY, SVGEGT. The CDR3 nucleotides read TGTGCCAGCAGCGAAGGACTAGCGGGAGCAGCTGCGCAGTTCTTC. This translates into CASSEGLAGAAAQFF.

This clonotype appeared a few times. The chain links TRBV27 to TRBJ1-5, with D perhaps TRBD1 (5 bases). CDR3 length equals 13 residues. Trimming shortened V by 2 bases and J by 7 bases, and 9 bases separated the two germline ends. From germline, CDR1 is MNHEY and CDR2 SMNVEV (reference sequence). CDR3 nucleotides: TGTGCCAGCAGTTTAAGGGGTGTCCAGCCCCAGCATTTT. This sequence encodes CASSLRGVQPQHF.

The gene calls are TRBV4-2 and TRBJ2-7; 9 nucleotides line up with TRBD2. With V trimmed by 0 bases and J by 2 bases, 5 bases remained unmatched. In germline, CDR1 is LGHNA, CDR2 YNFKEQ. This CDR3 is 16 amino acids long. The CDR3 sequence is CASSQDLAGGPYEQYF. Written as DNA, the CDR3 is TGTGCCAGCAGCCAAGATCTGGCGGGGGGGCCCTACGAGCAGTACTTC.

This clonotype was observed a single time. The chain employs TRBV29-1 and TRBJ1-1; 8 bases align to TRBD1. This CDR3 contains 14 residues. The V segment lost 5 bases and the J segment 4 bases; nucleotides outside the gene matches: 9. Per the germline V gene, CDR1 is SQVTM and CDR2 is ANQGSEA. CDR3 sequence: CSVTSSGQGTEAFF. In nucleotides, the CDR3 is TGCAGCGTTACGTCCAGCGGACAGGGCACTGAAGCTTTCTTT.

In nucleotides, the CDR3 is TGTGCCAGCACCCAAATGGCCAGGGAACAGCCCCAGCATTTT. Amino acid sequence: CASTQMAREQPQHF. This chain uses TRBV6-2 or TRBV6-3 with TRBJ1-5; possible D gene TRBD1, 5 bases. Germline V lookup: CDR1 MNHEY, CDR2 SVGEGT. Trimming removed 7 bases from V and 7 bases from J, with 17 bases in between. The CDR3 is made up of 14 amino acids.

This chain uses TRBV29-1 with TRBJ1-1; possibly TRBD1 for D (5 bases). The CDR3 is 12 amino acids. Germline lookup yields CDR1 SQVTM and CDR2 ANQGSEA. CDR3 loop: CGGVIANTEAFF. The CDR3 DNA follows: TGCGGAGGGGTGATCGCGAACACTGAAGCTTTCTTT. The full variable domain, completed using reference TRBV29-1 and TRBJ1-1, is SAVISQKPSRDICQRGTSLTIQCQVDSQVTMMFWYRQQPGQSLTLIATANQGSEATYESGFVIDKFPISRPNLTFSTLTVSNMSPEDSSIYLCGGVIANTEAFFGQGTRLTVV.

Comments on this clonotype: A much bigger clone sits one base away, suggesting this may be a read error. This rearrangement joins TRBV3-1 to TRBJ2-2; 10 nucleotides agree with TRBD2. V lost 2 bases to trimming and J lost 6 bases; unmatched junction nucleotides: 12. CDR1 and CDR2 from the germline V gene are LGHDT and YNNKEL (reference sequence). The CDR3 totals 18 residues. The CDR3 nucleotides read TGTGCCAGCAGCCAAACCTTGGAACTAGCGGGGAAGGCCGGGGAGCTGTTTTTT. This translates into CASSQTLELAGKAGELFF.

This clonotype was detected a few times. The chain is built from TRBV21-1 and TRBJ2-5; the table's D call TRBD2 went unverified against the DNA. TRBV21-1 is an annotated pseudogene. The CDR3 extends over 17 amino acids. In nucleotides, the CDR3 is TGTGCCAGCAGCAAATGGGGTAAGGGCCCCCACCAAGAGACCCAGTACTTC. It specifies CASSKWGKGPHQETQYF.

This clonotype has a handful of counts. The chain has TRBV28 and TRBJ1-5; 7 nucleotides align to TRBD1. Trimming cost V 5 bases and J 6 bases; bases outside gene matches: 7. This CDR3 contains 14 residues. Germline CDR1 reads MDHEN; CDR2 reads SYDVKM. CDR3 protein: CASSPRRGFQPQHF. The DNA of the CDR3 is TGTGCCAGCAGTCCGCGCAGGGGGTTTCAGCCCCAGCATTTT.

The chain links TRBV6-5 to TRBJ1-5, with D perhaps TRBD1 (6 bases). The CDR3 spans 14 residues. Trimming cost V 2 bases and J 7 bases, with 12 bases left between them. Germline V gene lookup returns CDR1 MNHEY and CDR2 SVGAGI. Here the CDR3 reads CASSYAGVRQPQHF. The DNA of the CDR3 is TGTGCCAGCAGTTACGCAGGGGTGCGACAGCCCCAGCATTTT.

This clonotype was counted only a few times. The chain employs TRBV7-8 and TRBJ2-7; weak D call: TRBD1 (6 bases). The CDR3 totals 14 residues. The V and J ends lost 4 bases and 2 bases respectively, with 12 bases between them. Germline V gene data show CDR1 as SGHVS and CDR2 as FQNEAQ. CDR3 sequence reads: CASSSQGFTYEQYF. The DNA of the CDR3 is TGTGCCAGCAGCTCTCAGGGGTTTACCTACGAGCAGTACTTC.

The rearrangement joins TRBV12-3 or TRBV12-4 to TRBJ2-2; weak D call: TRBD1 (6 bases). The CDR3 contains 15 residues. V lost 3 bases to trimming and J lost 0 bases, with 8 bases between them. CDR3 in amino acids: CASSFGTPNTGELFF. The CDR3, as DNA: TGTGCCAGCAGTTTTGGGACACCGAACACCGGGGAGCTGTTTTTT.

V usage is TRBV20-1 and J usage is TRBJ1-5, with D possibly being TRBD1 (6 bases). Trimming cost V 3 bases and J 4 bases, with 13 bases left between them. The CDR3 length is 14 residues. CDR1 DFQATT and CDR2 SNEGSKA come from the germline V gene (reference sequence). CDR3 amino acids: CSASGGTHNQPQHF. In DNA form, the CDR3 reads TGCAGTGCTAGTGGTGGGACACATAATCAGCCCCAGCATTTT.

The CDR3 loop is CATSREGKRSYNEQFF. DNA for the CDR3: TGTGCCACCAGCAGAGAGGGGAAGAGATCCTACAATGAGCAGTTCTTC. The chain links TRBV15 to TRBJ2-1; D gene uncertain. This CDR3 region has 16 residues. Germline assignment: CDR1 LNHNV and CDR2 YYDKDF (reference sequence). The V gene lost 0 bases and the J gene lost 1 base, with 10 bases spanning the gap. Based on the CDR3 plus reference TRBV15 and TRBJ2-1, the full variable domain is DAMVIQNPRYQVTQFGKPVTLSCSQTLNHNVMYWYQQKSSQAPKLLFHYYDKDFNNEADTPDNFQSRRPNTSFCFLDIRSPGLGDTAMYLCATSREGKRSYNEQFFGPGTRLTVL.

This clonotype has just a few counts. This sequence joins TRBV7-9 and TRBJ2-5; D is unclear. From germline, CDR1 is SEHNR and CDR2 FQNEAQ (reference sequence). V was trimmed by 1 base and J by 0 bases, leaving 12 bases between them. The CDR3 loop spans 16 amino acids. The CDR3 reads CASSLGARLNQETQYF. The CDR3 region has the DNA TGTGCCAGCAGCTTAGGTGCCAGGCTCAACCAAGAGACCCAGTACTTC.

In nucleotides, the CDR3 is TGCGCCAGCAGCCAAGAAGTGGGGGCGCTTCCCGCATATGGCTACACCTTC. It codes for CASSQEVGALPAYGYTF. The chain combines TRBV4-3 with TRBJ1-2; D might be TRBD1 (6 bases). CDR1 is LGHNA, CDR2 YSLEER, per germline. V was shortened by 0 bases and J by 5 bases, with 19 bases between the two germline ends. The CDR3 runs to 17 residues.

The CDR3 loop reads CASSPPAPMNTEAFF. CDR3 coding DNA: TGTGCCAGCTCACCACCGGCCCCCATGAACACTGAAGCTTTCTTT. The genes are TRBV18 and TRBJ1-1; D is uncertain. V lost 0 bases and J lost 0, with 8 bases in between. Per germline, CDR1 KGHSH and CDR2 LQKENI. The CDR3 loop spans 15 amino acids.

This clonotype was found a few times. CDR3 region: CASSQTLGGAFNEQFF. The CDR3 coding sequence is TGCGCCAGCAGCCAGACATTGGGGGGGGCCTTCAATGAGCAGTTCTTC. The chain joins TRBV4-1 to TRBJ2-1; the D gene is possibly TRBD2 (7 bases). This CDR3 region has 16 residues. V lost 3 bases to trimming and J lost 6 bases, with 18 bases between them. Germline CDR1 MGHRA, CDR2 YSYEKL.

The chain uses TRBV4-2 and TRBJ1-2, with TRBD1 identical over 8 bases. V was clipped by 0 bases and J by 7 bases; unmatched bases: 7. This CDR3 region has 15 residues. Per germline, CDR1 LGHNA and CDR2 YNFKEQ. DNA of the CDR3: TGTGCCAGCAGCCAAGATGTAGACAGGGGAGTTGGCTACACCTTC. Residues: CASSQDVDRGVGYTF.

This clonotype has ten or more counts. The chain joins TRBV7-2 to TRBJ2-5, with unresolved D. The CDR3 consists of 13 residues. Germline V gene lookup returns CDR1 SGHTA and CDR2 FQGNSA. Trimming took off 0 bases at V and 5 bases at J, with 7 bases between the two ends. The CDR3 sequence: CASSLASRETQYF. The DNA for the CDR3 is TGTGCCAGCAGCTTAGCTAGCCGTGAGACCCAGTACTTC.

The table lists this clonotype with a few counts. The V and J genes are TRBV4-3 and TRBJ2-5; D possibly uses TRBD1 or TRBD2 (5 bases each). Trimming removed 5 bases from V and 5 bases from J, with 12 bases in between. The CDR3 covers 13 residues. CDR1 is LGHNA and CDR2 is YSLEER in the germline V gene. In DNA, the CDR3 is TGCGCCAGCAGCTCGAGCTGGGGGGAGACCCAGTACTTC. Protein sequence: CASSSSWGETQYF.